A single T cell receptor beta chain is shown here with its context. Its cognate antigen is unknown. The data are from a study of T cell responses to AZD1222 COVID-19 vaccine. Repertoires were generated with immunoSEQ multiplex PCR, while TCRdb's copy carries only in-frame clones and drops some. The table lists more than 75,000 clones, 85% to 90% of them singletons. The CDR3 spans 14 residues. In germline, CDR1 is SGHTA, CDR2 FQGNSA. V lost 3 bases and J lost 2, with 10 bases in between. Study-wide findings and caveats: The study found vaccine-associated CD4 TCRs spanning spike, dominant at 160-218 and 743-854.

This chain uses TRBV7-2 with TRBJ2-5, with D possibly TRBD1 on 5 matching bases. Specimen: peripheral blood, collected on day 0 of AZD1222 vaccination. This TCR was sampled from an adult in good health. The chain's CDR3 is CASSFDRVQETQYF. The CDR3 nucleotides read TGTGCCAGCAGCTTCGACAGAGTACAAGAGACCCAGTACTTC.